This T cell receptor (beta chain) was documented in a study of molecular identifiers for immune sequencing clone quantification. This clonotype was seen many times. As yet, its antigen is unknown. Sorted cells numbering about 20,000 to 1,000,000, with 10%, 30% or 50% RNA, yielded the naive CD8 libraries. Sorting defined naive CD8 T cells as CD8+CD4-CCR7+CD45RA+. V lost 1 base and J lost 9, with 10 bases in between. The CDR3 is 13 residues long. Germline V gives CDR1 LNHDA, CDR2 SQIVND (reference sequence). TCRdb re-called the PCR reads with MiXCR, one entry per CDR3 protein. The table has 50,000 to 75,000 distinct CDR3 sequences, 19% seen once. Points from the study as a whole: Spiked Jurkat TCR RNA equivalent to one cell was reportedly detectable in approximately 980,000 naive cells. With a barcode shared among identical TCR molecules, highly expanded clone sizes could be underestimated.

The source is a human donor in good health. Some libraries in this study had Jurkat cell RNA spiked in. Sequencing used naive CD8+ T cells from blood, with Jurkat cell RNA spiked in. The subset denotes: FACS-sorted CD8+CD4-CCR7+CD45RA+ naive T cells. V and J are TRBV19 and TRBJ2-1, with D maybe TRBD2 (6 bases). The CDR3: CASSIAGRGEQFF. CDR3 DNA: TGTGCCAGTAGTATAGCTGGGCGGGGTGAGCAGTTCTTC.